This TCR beta chain was recorded in a study of blood T cells in healthy people across ages. Extractions gave at least 5 micrograms of total RNA per sample. The CDR3 sequence is 13 residues long. The trim removed 5 bases at V and 1 base at J, leaving 1 base unmatched. The germline V gene has CDR1 ENHRY and CDR2 SYGVKD. A second 7 to 11 cycle PCR used barcoded and J-beta primers. Via MiXCR, TCRdb re-called the 5' RACE reads, giving one row per CDR3 protein. The sample comprises hundreds of thousands of distinct CDR3 sequences, 58% of which are singletons, and about 20% rests with the top ten. This clonotype originated in a man aged 25 to 45 in good health. The source material was blood. The chain combines TRBV10-3 with TRBJ1-2; 7 bases fit TRBD1. CDR3 nucleotides: TGTGCCATCAGTCGACAGGGTAACTATGGCTACACCTTC. It specifies CAISRQGNYGYTF.